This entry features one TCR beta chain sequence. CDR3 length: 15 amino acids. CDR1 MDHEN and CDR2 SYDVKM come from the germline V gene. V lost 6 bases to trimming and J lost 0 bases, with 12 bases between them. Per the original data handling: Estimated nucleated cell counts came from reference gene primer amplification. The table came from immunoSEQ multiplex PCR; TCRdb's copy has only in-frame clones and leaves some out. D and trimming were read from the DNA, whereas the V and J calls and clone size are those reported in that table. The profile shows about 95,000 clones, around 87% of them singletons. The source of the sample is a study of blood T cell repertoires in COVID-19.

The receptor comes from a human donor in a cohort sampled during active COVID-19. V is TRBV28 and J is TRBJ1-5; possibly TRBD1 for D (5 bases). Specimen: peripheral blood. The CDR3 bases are TGTGCCAGCAGAGGACAAGGGCTTAGCAATCAGCCCCAGCATTTT. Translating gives CASRGQGLSNQPQHF.